The 2 T cell receptor beta chains reported below all come from one sample, sequenced in a study of T-cell memory formation after mild COVID-19. MiXCR was run by TCRdb on the 5' RACE reads, yielding one entry per CDR3 protein. The sample holds about 310,000 distinct CDR3 sequences; just under 20% are singletons and the top ten take under 25%. Sequencing used PBMCs or a T cell subset sorted from them (not recorded which). The receptors shown here come from a man between 18 and 35 years old who had mild COVID-19 (a few samples of this study predate the infection). Cell type and time point are not known.

Only a few counts were recorded for this clonotype. The chain is built from TRBV5-6 and TRBJ2-1, with D tentatively TRBD2 (7 bases). CDR1 and CDR2 (germline): SGHDT, YYEEEE. The CDR3 is 14 residues long. V lost 3 bases and J 7 bases, leaving 14 bases between the germline ends. This chain's CDR3 is CASSSEGGRNEQFF. The CDR3 bases are TGTGCCAGCAGCTCAGAGGGGGGGCGGAATGAGCAGTTCTTC. Filled out from reference TRBV5-6 and TRBJ2-1, the complete variable domain reads DAGVTQSPTHLIKTRGQQVTLRCSPKSGHDTVSWYQQALGQGPQFIFQYYEEEERQRGNFPDRFSGHQFPNYSSELNVNALLLGDSALYLCASSSEGGRNEQFFGPGTRLTVL.

The chain carries TRBV18 and TRBJ2-5; a weak D match, TRBD1 (5 bases). Trimming left V 0 bases short and J 3 bases short, with 5 bases between. The CDR3 has 13 residues. The germline CDR1 and CDR2 sequences are KGHSH and LQKENI. DNA of the CDR3: TGTGCCAGCTCACCACCAGGGGAAGAGACCCAGTACTTC. Translating it yields CASSPPGEETQYF.